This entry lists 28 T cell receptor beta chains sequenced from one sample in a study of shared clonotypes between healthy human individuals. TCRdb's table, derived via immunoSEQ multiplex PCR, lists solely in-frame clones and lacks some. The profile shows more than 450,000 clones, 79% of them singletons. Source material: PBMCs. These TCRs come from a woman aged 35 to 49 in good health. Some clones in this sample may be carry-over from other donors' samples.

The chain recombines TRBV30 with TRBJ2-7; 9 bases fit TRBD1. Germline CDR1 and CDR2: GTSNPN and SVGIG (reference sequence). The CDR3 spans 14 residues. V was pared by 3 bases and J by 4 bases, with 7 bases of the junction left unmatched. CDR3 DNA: TGTGCCTGGAGCCCCGGGACAGGGATTTACGAGCAGTACTTC. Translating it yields CAWSPGTGIYEQYF.

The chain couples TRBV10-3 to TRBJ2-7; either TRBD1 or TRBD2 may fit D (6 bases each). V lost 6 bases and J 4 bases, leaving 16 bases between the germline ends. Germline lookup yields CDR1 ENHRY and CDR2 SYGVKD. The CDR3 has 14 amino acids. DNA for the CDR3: TGTGCCATCAGAGACAACAGGGCGGGGTACGAGCAGTACTTC. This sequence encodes CAIRDNRAGYEQYF.

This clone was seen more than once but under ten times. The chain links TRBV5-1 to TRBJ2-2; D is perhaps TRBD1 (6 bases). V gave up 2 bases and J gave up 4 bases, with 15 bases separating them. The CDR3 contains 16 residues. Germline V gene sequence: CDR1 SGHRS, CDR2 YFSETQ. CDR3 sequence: CASSFRSGRGTGELFF. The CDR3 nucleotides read TGCGCCAGCAGCTTTAGGTCGGGCAGGGGCACCGGGGAGCTGTTTTTT.

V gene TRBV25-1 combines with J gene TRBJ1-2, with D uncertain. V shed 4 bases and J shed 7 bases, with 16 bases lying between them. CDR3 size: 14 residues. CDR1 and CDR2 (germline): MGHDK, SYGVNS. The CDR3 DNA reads TGTGCCAGCAGTGTCCTAGGCCCCTTAGGTGGCTACACCTTC. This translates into CASSVLGPLGGYTF.

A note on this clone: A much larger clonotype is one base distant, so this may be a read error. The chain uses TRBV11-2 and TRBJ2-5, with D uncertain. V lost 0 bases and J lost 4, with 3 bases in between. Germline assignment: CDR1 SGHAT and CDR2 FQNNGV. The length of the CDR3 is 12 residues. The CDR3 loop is CASSLDLETQYF. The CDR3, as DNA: TGTGCCAGCAGCTTAGATCTAGAGACCCAGTACTTC.

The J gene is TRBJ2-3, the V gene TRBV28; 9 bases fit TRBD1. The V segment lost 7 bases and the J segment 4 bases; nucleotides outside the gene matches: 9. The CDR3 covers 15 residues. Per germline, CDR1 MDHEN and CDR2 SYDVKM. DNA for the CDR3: TGTGCCAGCAATGGGGGACAGGGTTTCGCAGATACGCAGTATTTT. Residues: CASNGGQGFADTQYF.

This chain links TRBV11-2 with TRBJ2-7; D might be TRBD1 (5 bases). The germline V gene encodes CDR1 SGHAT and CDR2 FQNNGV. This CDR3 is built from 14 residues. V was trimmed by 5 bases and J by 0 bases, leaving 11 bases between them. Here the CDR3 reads CASSMDTRSYEQYF. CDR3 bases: TGTGCCAGCAGCATGGACACACGCTCCTACGAGCAGTACTTC.

The CDR3 loop reads CASSYRLMNTEAFF. CDR3 sequence (DNA): TGTGCCAGCAGTTACAGACTAATGAACACTGAAGCTTTCTTT. V is TRBV6-5 and J is TRBJ1-1; no reliable D call. The CDR3 has 14 residues. The V end lost 2 bases, the J end lost 0 bases, and 7 bases lay between the germline ends. CDR1 is MNHEY, CDR2 SVGAGI, per germline.

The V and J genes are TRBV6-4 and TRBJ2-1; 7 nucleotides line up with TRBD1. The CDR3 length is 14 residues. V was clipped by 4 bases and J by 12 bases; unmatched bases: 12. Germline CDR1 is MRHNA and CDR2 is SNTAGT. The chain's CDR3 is CASSAEVTGVGQFF. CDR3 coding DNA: TGTGCCAGCAGTGCGGAAGTCACAGGGGTCGGGCAGTTCTTC.

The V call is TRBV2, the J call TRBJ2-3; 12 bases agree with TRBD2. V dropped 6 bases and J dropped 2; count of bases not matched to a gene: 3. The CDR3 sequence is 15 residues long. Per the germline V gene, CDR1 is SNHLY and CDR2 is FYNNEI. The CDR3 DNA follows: TGTGCCAGCAGCGGGACTAGCGGGTACACAGATACGCAGTATTTT. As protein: CASSGTSGYTDTQYF.

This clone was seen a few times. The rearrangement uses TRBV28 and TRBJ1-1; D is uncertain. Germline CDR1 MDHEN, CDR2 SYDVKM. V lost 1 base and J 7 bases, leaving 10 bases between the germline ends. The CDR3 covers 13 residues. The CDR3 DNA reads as TGTGCCAGCAGTTTATCCGCAATCCGTGAAGCTTTCTTT. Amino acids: CASSLSAIREAFF.

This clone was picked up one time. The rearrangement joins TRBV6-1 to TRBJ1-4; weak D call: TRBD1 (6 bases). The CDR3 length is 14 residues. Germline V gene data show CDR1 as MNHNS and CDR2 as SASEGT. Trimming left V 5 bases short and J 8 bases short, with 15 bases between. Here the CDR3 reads CASSRQVLHEKLFF. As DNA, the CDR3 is TGTGCCAGCAGTAGACAGGTCCTTCACGAAAAACTGTTTTTT.

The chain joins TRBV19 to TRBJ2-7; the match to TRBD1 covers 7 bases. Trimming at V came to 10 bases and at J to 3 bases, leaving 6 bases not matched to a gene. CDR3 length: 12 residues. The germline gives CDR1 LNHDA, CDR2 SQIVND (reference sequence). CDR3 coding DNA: TGTGCCAATAGACAGGGATGCTACGAGCAGTACTTC. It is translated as CANRQGCYEQYF.

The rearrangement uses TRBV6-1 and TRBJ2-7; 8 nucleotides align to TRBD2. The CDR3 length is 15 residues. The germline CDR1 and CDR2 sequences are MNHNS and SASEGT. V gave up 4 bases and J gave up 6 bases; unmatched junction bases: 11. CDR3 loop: CASSVPAGEMSEQYF. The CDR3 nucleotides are TGTGCCAGCAGTGTGCCAGCGGGAGAAATGAGCGAGCAGTACTTC.

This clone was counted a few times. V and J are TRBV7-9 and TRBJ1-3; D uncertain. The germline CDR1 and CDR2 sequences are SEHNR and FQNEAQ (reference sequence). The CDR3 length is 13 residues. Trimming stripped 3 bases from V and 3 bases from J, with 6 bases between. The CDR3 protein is CASSLGGGNTIYF. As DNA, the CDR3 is TGTGCCAGCAGCTTGGGAGGTGGAAACACCATATATTTT.

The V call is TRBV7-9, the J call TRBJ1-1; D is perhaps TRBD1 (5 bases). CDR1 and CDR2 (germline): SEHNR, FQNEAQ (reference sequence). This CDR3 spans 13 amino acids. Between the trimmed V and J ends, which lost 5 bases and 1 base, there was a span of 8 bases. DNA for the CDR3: TGTGCCAGCAGCCTGACAGAGAACACTGAAGCTTTCTTT. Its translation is CASSLTENTEAFF.

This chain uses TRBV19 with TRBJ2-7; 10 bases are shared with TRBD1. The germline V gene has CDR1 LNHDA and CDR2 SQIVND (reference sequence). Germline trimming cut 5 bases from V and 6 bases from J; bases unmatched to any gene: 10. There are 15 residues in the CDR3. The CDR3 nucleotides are TGTGCCAGTAGTGTCCCGGGGACAGGGGCGGCCGAGCAGTACTTC. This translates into CASSVPGTGAAEQYF.

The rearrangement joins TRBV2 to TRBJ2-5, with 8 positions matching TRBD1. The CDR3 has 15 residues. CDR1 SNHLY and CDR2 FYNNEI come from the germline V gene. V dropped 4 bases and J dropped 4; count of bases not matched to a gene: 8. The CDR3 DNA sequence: TGTGCCAGCAGTGTAAGCAGGGGGCGAGCAGAGACCCAGTACTTC. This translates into CASSVSRGRAETQYF.

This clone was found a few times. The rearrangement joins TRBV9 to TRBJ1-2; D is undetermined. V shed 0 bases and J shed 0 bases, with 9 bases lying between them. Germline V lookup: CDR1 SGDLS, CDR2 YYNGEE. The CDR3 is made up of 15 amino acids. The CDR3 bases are TGTGCCAGCAGCGTAGGGAATGGGTCTAACTATGGCTACACCTTC. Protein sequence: CASSVGNGSNYGYTF.

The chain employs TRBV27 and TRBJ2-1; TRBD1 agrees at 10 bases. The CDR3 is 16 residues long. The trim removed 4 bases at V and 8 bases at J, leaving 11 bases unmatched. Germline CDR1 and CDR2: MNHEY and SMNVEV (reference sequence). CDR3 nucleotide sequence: TGTGCCAGCAGTTACGGCCGGGACAGGGGTGGGCATGAGCAGTTCTTC. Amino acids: CASSYGRDRGGHEQFF.

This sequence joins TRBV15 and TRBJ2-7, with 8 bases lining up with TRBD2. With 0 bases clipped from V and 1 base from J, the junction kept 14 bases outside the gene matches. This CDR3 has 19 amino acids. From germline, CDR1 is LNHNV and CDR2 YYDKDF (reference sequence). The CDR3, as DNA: TGTGCCACCAGCAGAGAACTAGCGGTGCTCACCCGTACATCCTACGAGCAGTACTTC. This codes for CATSRELAVLTRTSYEQYF.

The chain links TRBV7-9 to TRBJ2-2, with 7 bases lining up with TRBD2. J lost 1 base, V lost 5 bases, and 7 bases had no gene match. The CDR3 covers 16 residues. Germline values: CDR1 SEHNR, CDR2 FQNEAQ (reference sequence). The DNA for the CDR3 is TGTGCCAGCAGCCCCGGGAGCGGGGTGAACACCGGGGAGCTGTTTTTT. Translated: CASSPGSGVNTGELFF. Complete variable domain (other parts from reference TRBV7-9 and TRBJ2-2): DTGVSQNPRHKITKRGQNVTFRCDPISEHNRLYWYRQTLGQGPEFLTYFQNEAQLEKSRLLSDRFSAERPKGSFSTLEIQRTEQGDSAMYLCASSPGSGVNTGELFFGEGSRLTVL.

As DNA, the CDR3 is TGTGCCAGAGGCTTCCCGGTCTTCACAGATACGCAGTATTTT. This codes for CARGFPVFTDTQYF. The V and J genes are TRBV19 and TRBJ2-3; the D is unclear. There are 14 residues in the CDR3. Germline loops: CDR1 LNHDA, CDR2 SQIVND (reference sequence). Trimming removed 9 bases from V and 2 bases from J, with 15 bases in between. The full variable domain, completed using reference TRBV19 and TRBJ2-3, is DGGITQSPKYLFRKEGQNVTLSCEQNLNHDAMYWYRQDPGQGLRLIYYSQIVNDFQKGDIAEGYSVSREKKESFPLTVTSAQKNPTAFYLCARGFPVFTDTQYFGPGTRLTVL.

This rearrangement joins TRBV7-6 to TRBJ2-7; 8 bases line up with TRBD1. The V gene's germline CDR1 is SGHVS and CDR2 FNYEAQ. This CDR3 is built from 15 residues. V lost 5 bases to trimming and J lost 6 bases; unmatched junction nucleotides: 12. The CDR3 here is CASSPERATGVEQYF. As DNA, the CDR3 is TGTGCCAGCAGCCCAGAACGCGCGACAGGGGTCGAGCAGTACTTC.

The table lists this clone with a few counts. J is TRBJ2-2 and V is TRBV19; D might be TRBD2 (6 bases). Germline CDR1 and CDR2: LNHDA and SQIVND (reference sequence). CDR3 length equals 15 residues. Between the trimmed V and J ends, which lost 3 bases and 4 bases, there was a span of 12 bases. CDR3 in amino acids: CASSIPGLSTGELFF. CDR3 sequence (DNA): TGTGCCAGTAGTATCCCGGGACTGAGCACCGGGGAGCTGTTTTTT.

The CDR3 reads CASSLGTGGNLNGYTF. CDR3 nucleotide sequence: TGTGCCAGCAGCTTAGGGACGGGAGGAAACCTGAATGGCTACACCTTC. The J gene is TRBJ1-2, the V gene TRBV11-2; no clear D gene. The CDR3 totals 16 residues. V was clipped by 1 base and J by 6 bases, with 18 bases between them. Germline CDR1 reads SGHAT; CDR2 reads FQNNGV.

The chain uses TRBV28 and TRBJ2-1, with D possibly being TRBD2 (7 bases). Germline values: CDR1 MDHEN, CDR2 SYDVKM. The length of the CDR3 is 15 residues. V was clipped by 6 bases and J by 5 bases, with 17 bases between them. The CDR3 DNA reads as TGTGCCAGCAGCGCCTGGGGGGGCTCACACAATGAGCAGTTCTTC. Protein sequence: CASSAWGGSHNEQFF.

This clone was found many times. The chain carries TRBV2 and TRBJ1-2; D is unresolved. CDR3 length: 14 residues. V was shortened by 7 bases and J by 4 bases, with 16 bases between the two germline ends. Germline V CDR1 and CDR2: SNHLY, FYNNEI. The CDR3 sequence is CASNRAASGYGYTF. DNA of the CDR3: TGTGCCAGCAATAGGGCGGCTAGTGGCTATGGCTACACCTTC.